This TCR beta chain originates from a study of cytomegalovirus exposure and HLA in healthy donors. Study information: A previous analysis identified approximately 120 million unique TCR beta sequences derived from 180 million or so T cells.

PCR was performed using 60 Vbeta and 13 Jbeta primers. Methods used by the authors: Per a later analysis, the number of unique TCR beta chains was roughly 87 million, of which roughly 9.9 million were shared. The protocol was immunoSEQ multiplex PCR, while the TCRdb copy is restricted to in-frame clones and leaves out a portion. V and J calls and clone size follow that table, whereas D and trimming were derived from the DNA. The sample lists approximately 72,000 clones, around 64% occurring once. This clone was counted between two and nine times. Trimming took 7 bases from V and 2 from J, leaving 18 bases between them. The length of the CDR3 is 16 residues. CDR1 is MDHEN, CDR2 SYDVKM, per germline.

The TCR was taken from a man aged 40-55 years in good health and CMV-seropositive. The sequenced sample consisted of PBMCs. The chain couples TRBV28 to TRBJ1-5; TRBD1 is a possible D gene (5 bases). As DNA, the CDR3 is TGTGCCAGCACCCCCTGGGGGAGGGAGGGCAATCAGCCCCAGCATTTT. Its translation: CASTPWGREGNQPQHF.